This T cell receptor beta chain derives from a study of blood T cells in healthy people across ages. The second PCR ran about 7 to 12 cycles with a sample-barcoded 5' primer and J-beta primers. Each CDR3 protein gets one entry after TCRdb re-called the 5' RACE reads with MiXCR. The sample shows 450,000 to 700,000 distinct CDR3 sequences, 25% to 30% of them seen only once. CDR3 length: 16 amino acids. The V end was cut by 6 bases, the J end by 4 bases, with 21 bases between. The chain carries TRBV12-3 or TRBV12-4 and TRBJ2-5, with a possible D match to TRBD2 (6 bases). The sequence was collected from a woman in her 70s in good health. Sequenced material: blood. CDR3: CASSEYGLSQGETQYF. For the CDR3, the DNA is TGTGCCAGCAGCGAATACGGACTATCGCAGGGAGAGACCCAGTACTTC.